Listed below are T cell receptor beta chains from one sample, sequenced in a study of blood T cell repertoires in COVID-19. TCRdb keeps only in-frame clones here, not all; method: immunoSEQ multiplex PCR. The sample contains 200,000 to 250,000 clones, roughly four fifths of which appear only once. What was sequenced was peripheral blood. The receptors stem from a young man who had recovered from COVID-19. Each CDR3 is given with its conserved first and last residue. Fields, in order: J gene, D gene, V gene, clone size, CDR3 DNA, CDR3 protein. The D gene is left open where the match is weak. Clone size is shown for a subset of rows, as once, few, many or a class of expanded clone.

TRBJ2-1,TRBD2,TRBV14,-,TGTGCCAGCAGCCAAGATGGGCTAGCGGGTATATACAATGAGCAGTTCTTC,CASSQDGLAGIYNEQFF
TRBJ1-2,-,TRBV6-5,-,TGTGCCAGCAGTTACTCGACGGGGTTCGGCTATGGCTACACCTTC,CASSYSTGFGYGYTF
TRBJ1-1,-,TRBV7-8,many,TGTGCCAGCAGCCTCCAGGACAGAAAGGGCGCTTTCTTT,CASSLQDRKGAFF
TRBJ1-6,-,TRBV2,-,TGTGCCAGCAGTGCCCCCGCGGGACTTAATTCACCCCTCCACTTT,CASSAPAGLNSPLHF
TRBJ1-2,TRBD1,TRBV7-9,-,TGTGCCAGCAGCTGGACAGGGGGACTCTACACCTTC,CASSWTGGLYTF
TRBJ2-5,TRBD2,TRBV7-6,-,TGTGCCAGCAGCCCCGGGACTACCAGATCAGAGACCCAGTACTTC,CASSPGTTRSETQYF
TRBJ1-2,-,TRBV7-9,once,TGTGCCAGCAGCCGGGACACAGGCCGCCCCGGCTACACCTTC,CASSRDTGRPGYTF
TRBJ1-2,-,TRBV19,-,TGTGCCAGTAACCAACAGTACTATGGCTACACCTTC,CASNQQYYGYTF
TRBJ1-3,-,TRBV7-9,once,TGTGCCAGCAGCTTACAGGACTTAGGAAACACCATATATTTT,CASSLQDLGNTIYF
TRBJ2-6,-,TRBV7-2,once,TGTGCCAGCAGCCTAGGTGCGGGGCTTGGGGCCAACGTCCTGACTTTC,CASSLGAGLGANVLTF
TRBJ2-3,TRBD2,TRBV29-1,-,TGCAGCGTTGAAAAAGGGACTACCAAAGATACGCAGTATTTT,CSVEKGTTKDTQYF
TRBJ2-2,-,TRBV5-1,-,TGCGCCAGCAGCTTGACAGACCTTCGGCCCACCGGGGAGCTGTTTTTT,CASSLTDLRPTGELFF
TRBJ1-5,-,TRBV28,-,TGTGCCAGCAGAACTACAGGGTACTGGTATCAGCCCCAGCATTTT,CASRTTGYWYQPQHF
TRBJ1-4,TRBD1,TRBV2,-,TGTGCCAGCAGCCCCAGGGGGGCGGCAAAACTGTTTTTT,CASSPRGAAKLFF
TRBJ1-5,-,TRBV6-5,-,TGTGCCAGCAAACCCGGGACATTACAACAGCCCCAGCATTTT,CASKPGTLQQPQHF
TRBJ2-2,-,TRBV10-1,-,TGCGCCAGCAGTGATCAGACACCGACCGGGGAGCTGTTTTTT,CASSDQTPTGELFF
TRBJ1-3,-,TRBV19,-,TGTGCCAGTAGCGCCCGGAGATACTCTGGAAACACCATATATTTT,CASSARRYSGNTIYF
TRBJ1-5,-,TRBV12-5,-,TGTGCTAGTGGTTGTCCAGGTGGTCAGCCCCAGCATTTT,CASGCPGGQPQHF
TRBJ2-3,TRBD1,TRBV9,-,TGTGCCAGCAGCGTAGAACAGGGGCCCGGGTTTGATACGCAGTATTTT,CASSVEQGPGFDTQYF
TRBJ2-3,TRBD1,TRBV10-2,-,TGCGCCAGCAGTGGTTTTGTGGCAGGGGGAACAAACAATCCTAGCACAGATACGCAGTATTTT,CASSGFVAGGTNNPSTDTQYF
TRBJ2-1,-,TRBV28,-,TGTGCCAGCCACGCCGGCGGGGCAACCTACAATGAGCAGTTCTTC,CASHAGGATYNEQFF
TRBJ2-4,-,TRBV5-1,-,TGCGCCAGCAGCTTGGAATCGGGCATTCAGTACTTC,CASSLESGIQYF
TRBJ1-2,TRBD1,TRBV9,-,TGTGCCAGCAGCGGGGGGACAGGGAAATATGGCTACACCTTC,CASSGGTGKYGYTF
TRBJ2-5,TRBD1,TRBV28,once,TGTGCCAGCAGTTCAGGGGGCCCAGAGACCCAGTACTTC,CASSSGGPETQYF
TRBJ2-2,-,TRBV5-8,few,TGTGCCAGCAGCTTCTCGACCGGGGAGCTGTTTTTT,CASSFSTGELFF
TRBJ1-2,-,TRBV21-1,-,TGTGCCAGCAGCAATCCAGGACAGGGGACTAGCTACACCTTC,CASSNPGQGTSYTF
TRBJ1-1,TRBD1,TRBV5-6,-,TGTGCCAGCAGCTTTACGGACAGGGAGGCGTCTGAAGCTTTCTTT,CASSFTDREASEAFF
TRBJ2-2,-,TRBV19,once,TGTGCCACCTCGGAACAGGGAAACAGCGGGGAGCTGTTTTTT,CATSEQGNSGELFF
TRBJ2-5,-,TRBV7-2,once,TGTGCCAGCAGTTTCGGGATCCAAGAGACCCAGTACTTC,CASSFGIQETQYF
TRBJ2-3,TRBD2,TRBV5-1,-,TGCGCCAGCAGCCCTAGCCCGGGACTAGCCTTAGATACGCAGTATTTT,CASSPSPGLALDTQYF